Following are 22 T cell receptor beta chains from one sample sequenced in a study of OX40 agonist ivuxolimab in advanced cancers. Sequencing used immunoSEQ multiplex PCR; TCRdb keeps in-frame clones, though not all of them. The sample has about 62,000 clones, around four fifths seen once. Here the sequenced sample was CD4+ or CD8+ T cells sorted from blood, taken in a trial of the OX40 agonist ivuxolimab. The source of these receptors is an adult with an advanced solid tumor such as melanoma, head and neck, liver or kidney cancer.

The chain carries TRBV6-5 and TRBJ1-1; a weak D match, TRBD1 (5 bases). The V end lost 5 bases, the J end lost 6 bases, and 13 bases lay between the germline ends. Germline CDR1 reads MNHEY; CDR2 reads SVGAGI. The CDR3 loop spans 13 amino acids. CDR3 protein: CASSMGTPPEAFF. CDR3 DNA sequence: TGTGCCAGCAGTATGGGGACCCCTCCTGAAGCTTTCTTT.

The chain joins TRBV6-5 to TRBJ1-1; unclear D gene. V was trimmed by 2 bases and J by 0 bases, leaving 10 bases between them. Germline assignment: CDR1 MNHEY and CDR2 SVGAGI. This CDR3 is built from 15 residues. The CDR3: CASSYISKLNTEAFF. The CDR3 DNA is TGTGCCAGCAGTTACATTAGCAAGCTGAACACTGAAGCTTTCTTT.

V gene TRBV5-4 combines with J gene TRBJ1-2; 8 nucleotides line up with TRBD1. Germline values: CDR1 SGHNT, CDR2 YYREEE (reference sequence). V shed 0 bases and J 0 bases; nucleotides not matched to a gene: 10. The CDR3 runs to 18 residues. CDR3 sequence reads: CASSLGGTGGIANYGYTF. CDR3 bases: TGTGCCAGCAGCTTGGGGGGAACAGGGGGAATAGCTAACTATGGCTACACCTTC.

The J gene is TRBJ2-5, the V gene TRBV5-5; the match to TRBD2 covers 9 bases. The CDR3 is 14 residues long. The J segment lost 3 bases and the V segment lost 2 bases, leaving 2 bases of the junction unmatched. CDR1 is SGHKS, CDR2 YYEKEE, per germline (reference sequence). This chain's CDR3 is CASSFLAGKETQYF. The CDR3 nucleotides are TGTGCCAGCAGCTTCCTAGCGGGAAAAGAGACCCAGTACTTC.

This chain connects TRBV28 to TRBJ2-1; D might be TRBD1 (5 bases). Germline V gene lookup returns CDR1 MDHEN and CDR2 SYDVKM. The CDR3 has 15 residues. The ends were cut back, 8 bases at V and 3 bases at J, with 17 bases in the middle. In DNA form, the CDR3 reads TGTGCCAGCGATACCAGTAAAGGGGTCTACAATGAGCAGTTCTTC. This codes for CASDTSKGVYNEQFF.

V usage is TRBV19 and J usage is TRBJ2-7; D is tentatively TRBD1 or TRBD2 (5 bases each). V was pared by 10 bases and J by 6 bases, with 19 bases between. CDR1 and CDR2 from the germline V gene are LNHDA and SQIVND (reference sequence). The CDR3 loop spans 13 amino acids. As DNA, the CDR3 is TGTGCCACCTCATCCGGCAGGGACGGCGAGCAGTACTTC. As protein: CATSSGRDGEQYF.

This sequence joins TRBV9 and TRBJ2-7; TRBD1 is a possible D gene (5 bases). Trimming removed 4 bases at V and 6 bases at J, with 14 bases between. The germline V gene encodes CDR1 SGDLS and CDR2 YYNGEE. CDR3 length: 13 residues. The CDR3 loop is CASSPVDRGEQYF. CDR3 sequence (DNA): TGTGCCAGCAGCCCCGTCGACAGAGGCGAGCAGTACTTC.

This clone was picked up a small number of times. The chain has TRBV2 and TRBJ2-1; D uncertain. The CDR3 is made up of 13 amino acids. Germline lookup yields CDR1 SNHLY and CDR2 FYNNEI. V gave up 5 bases and J gave up 8 bases, with 13 bases separating them. CDR3 amino acids: CASSQDLGDEQFF. CDR3 nucleotide sequence: TGTGCCAGCAGTCAGGACCTAGGCGATGAGCAGTTCTTC.

V and J are TRBV19 and TRBJ1-1; D remains ambiguous. Germline assignment: CDR1 LNHDA and CDR2 SQIVND (reference sequence). The CDR3 sequence is 13 residues long. Trimming removed 3 bases from V and 4 bases from J, with 9 bases in between. CDR3 region: CASSIAVVTEAFF. The CDR3, as DNA: TGTGCCAGTAGTATCGCTGTTGTCACTGAAGCTTTCTTT.

This rearrangement joins TRBV28 to TRBJ2-7; D possibly corresponds to TRBD1 (6 bases). V lost 8 bases, J lost 4 bases, and 15 bases lay in between. Germline lookup yields CDR1 MDHEN and CDR2 SYDVKM. This CDR3 is 13 amino acids long. CDR3 DNA sequence: TGTGCCAGCTCCGACGTTAGGGGGTACGAGCAGTACTTC. As protein: CASSDVRGYEQYF.

This rearrangement joins TRBV21-1 to TRBJ1-1. TRBV21-1 is given as a pseudogene. This CDR3 has 14 amino acids. DNA for the CDR3: TGTGCCAGCAGCAAGAACCCCTTCAACACTGAAGCTTTCTTT. As protein: CASSKNPFNTEAFF.

As DNA, the CDR3 is TGTGCCAGCAGCTTAAGGTGGGATACGCAGTATTTT. The encoded protein is CASSLRWDTQYF. The genes are TRBV11-2 and TRBJ2-3; D gene uncertain. This CDR3 is built from 12 residues. V was pared by 2 bases and J by 6 bases, with 6 bases between. CDR1 and CDR2 (germline): SGHAT, FQNNGV.

The J gene is TRBJ1-1, the V gene TRBV27; D remains ambiguous. Germline CDR1 and CDR2: MNHEY and SMNVEV (reference sequence). CDR3 length equals 15 residues. Trimming took 3 bases from V and 2 from J, leaving 13 bases between them. The CDR3: CASSLTGLRNTEAFF. The CDR3 DNA sequence: TGTGCCAGCAGTTTGACGGGGTTGAGAAACACTGAAGCTTTCTTT.

The rearrangement joins TRBV5-8 to TRBJ1-1; no clear D gene. Trimming left V 1 base short and J 7 bases short, with 14 bases between. The CDR3 consists of 14 residues. The germline V gene encodes CDR1 SGHTS and CDR2 YDEGEE. The CDR3 loop is CASSLLWAEYEAFF. CDR3 nucleotide sequence: TGTGCCAGCAGCTTGCTTTGGGCAGAATATGAAGCTTTCTTT. The complete variable domain, with remaining parts taken from reference TRBV5-8 and TRBJ1-1, reads EAGVTQSPTHLIKTRGQQATLRCSPISGHTSVYWYQQALGLGLQFLLWYDEGEERNRGNFPPRFSGRQFPNYSSELNVNALELEDSALYLCASSLLWAEYEAFFGQGTRLTVV.

This clone occurred a few times. The chain combines TRBV28 with TRBJ1-5, with a possible D match to TRBD1 (5 bases). Germline lookup yields CDR1 MDHEN and CDR2 SYDVKM. V was cut by 2 bases and J by 0 bases, with 8 bases left in between. The CDR3 is 15 residues long. The CDR3 DNA reads as TGTGCCAGCAGTTTACAGGGCTATAGCAATCAGCCCCAGCATTTT. Protein: CASSLQGYSNQPQHF.

The J gene is TRBJ2-7, the V gene TRBV28; 11 nucleotides line up with TRBD1. Trimming at V came to 3 bases and at J to 6 bases, leaving 13 bases not matched to a gene. The CDR3 extends over 17 amino acids. Per the germline V gene, CDR1 is MDHEN and CDR2 is SYDVKM. CDR3 region: CASSFNLLGTGGIEQYF. The CDR3 region has the DNA TGTGCCAGCAGTTTTAATCTCTTGGGGACAGGGGGGATCGAGCAGTACTTC.

J is TRBJ1-2 and V is TRBV20-1, with no clear D. CDR1 DFQATT and CDR2 SNEGSKA come from the germline V gene (reference sequence). The CDR3 runs to 11 residues. Trimming pared 2 bases from V and 7 bases from J, leaving 8 bases between. In nucleotides, the CDR3 is TGCAGTGCTAGATCAACGGGTGGCTACACCTTC. The encoded protein is CSARSTGGYTF.

J is TRBJ2-1 and V is TRBV7-3; TRBD2 matches 11 bases. V lost 0 bases, J lost 6 bases, and 1 base stayed unmatched. The CDR3 has 15 amino acids. Germline CDR1 reads SGHTA; CDR2 reads FQGTGA. The CDR3 protein is CASSLTSGRANEQFF. The CDR3 DNA reads TGTGCCAGCAGCTTAACTAGCGGGAGGGCCAATGAGCAGTTCTTC. Supplemented by reference TRBV7-3 and TRBJ2-1, the full variable domain reads GAGVSQTPSNKVTEKGKYVELRCDPISGHTALYWYRQSLGQGPEFLIYFQGTGAADDSGLPNDRFFAVRPEGSVSTLKIQRTERGDSAVYLCASSLTSGRANEQFFGPGTRLTVL.

V is TRBV28 and J is TRBJ2-2, with TRBD2 identical over 11 bases. CDR3 length: 16 amino acids. CDR1 MDHEN and CDR2 SYDVKM come from the germline V gene. Trimming removed 4 bases from V and 5 bases from J; junction bases left unmatched: 6. In DNA form, the CDR3 reads TGTGCCAGCAGTTCGTTGACTAGCGGGGAAACCGGGGAGCTGTTTTTT. Its translation: CASSSLTSGETGELFF.

The V gene is TRBV13, the J gene TRBJ2-3, with 8 bases lining up with TRBD1. The germline gives CDR1 PRHDT, CDR2 FYEKMQ (reference sequence). This CDR3 is 14 amino acids long. With 5 bases clipped from V and 5 bases from J, the junction kept 6 bases outside the gene matches. CDR3 loop: CASSRTGSRDTQYF. As DNA, the CDR3 is TGTGCCAGCAGCCGGACAGGGAGTAGAGATACGCAGTATTTT.

This sequence joins TRBV5-6 and TRBJ1-5; D gene unclear. V was pared by 5 bases and J by 4 bases, with 16 bases between. Germline V CDR1 and CDR2: SGHDT, YYEEEE. The CDR3 runs 15 residues. The CDR3 protein is CASSPSDRGNQPQHF. DNA for the CDR3: TGTGCCAGCAGTCCCTCGGACCGCGGAAATCAGCCCCAGCATTTT.

The chain has TRBV5-6 and TRBJ2-2; no firm D call. Germline lookup yields CDR1 SGHDT and CDR2 YYEEEE. Trimming cost V 2 bases and J 1 base, with 15 bases left between them. The CDR3 has 17 amino acids. The CDR3 DNA follows: TGTGCCAGCAGCTTTATGGGTTTGGGCGAGAACACCGGGGAGCTGTTTTTT. Encoded protein: CASSFMGLGENTGELFF.